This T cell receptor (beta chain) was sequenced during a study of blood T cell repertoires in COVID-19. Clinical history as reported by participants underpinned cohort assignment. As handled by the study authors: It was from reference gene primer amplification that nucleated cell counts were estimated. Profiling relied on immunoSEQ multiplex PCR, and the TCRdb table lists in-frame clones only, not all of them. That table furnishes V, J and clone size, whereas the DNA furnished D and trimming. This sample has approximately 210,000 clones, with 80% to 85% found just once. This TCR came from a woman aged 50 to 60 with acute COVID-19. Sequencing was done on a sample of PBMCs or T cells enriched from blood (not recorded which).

CDR3 region: CASSFSSFREKLFF. The CDR3 coding sequence is TGTGCCAGCAGTTTTTCCTCGTTCAGGGAAAAACTGTTTTTT. The V and J genes are TRBV28 and TRBJ1-4, with D unclear. Germline V CDR1 and CDR2: MDHEN, SYDVKM. V lost 3 bases and J lost 8, with 13 bases in between. The CDR3 totals 14 residues. Using reference TRBV28 and TRBJ1-4 for the parts outside the CDR3, the full variable domain is DVKVTQSSRYLVKRTGEKVFLECVQDMDHENMFWYRQDPGLGLRLIYFSYDVKMKEKGDIPEGYSVSREKKERFSLILESASTNQTSMYLCASSFSSFREKLFFGSGTQLSVL.